These T cell receptor beta chains were read from a single sample in a study of T cells after yellow fever vaccination. TCRdb re-called the 5' RACE reads through MiXCR, storing one row per CDR3 protein. The data contain around 550,000 distinct CDR3 sequences, approximately 21% of them singletons. The sample was PBMCs, taken 15 days after the yellow fever booster vaccination. These receptors originate from a man under 40 who received the YFV17D yellow fever vaccine. CDR3s include the opening cysteine and the closing phenylalanine or tryptophan. D genes are given only for firm matches. The size entry is marked missing in some rows and otherwise reads once, few, many or a size class.

V gene	J gene	D gene	clone size	CDR3 protein	CDR3 DNA
TRBV2	TRBJ2-3	TRBD2	few	CASSPTLAGVQRDTQYF	TGTGCCAGCAGCCCCACCTTAGCGGGAGTGCAGCGGGATACGCAGTATTTT
TRBV27	TRBJ2-7	-	-	CASSSTSGSPYEQYF	TGTGCCAGCAGTTCGACTTCCGGGAGCCCGTACGAGCAGTACTTC
TRBV30	TRBJ1-5	-	-	CAWSGEEAQPQHF	TGTGCCTGGAGCGGAGAGGAGGCTCAGCCCCAGCATTTT
TRBV30	TRBJ1-2	-	-	CAWSEGSNYGYTF	TGTGCCTGGAGTGAGGGGAGTAACTATGGCTACACCTTC
TRBV5-6	TRBJ2-2	-	many	CASSIAGELFF	TGTGCCAGCAGCATCGCCGGGGAGCTGTTTTTT
TRBV5-1	TRBJ2-7	-	once	CASSLLSHYEQYF	TGCGCCAGCAGCTTGCTATCTCACTACGAGCAGTACTTC
TRBV18	TRBJ2-5	-	-	CASSPEQQETQYF	TGTGCCAGCTCACCAGAACAGCAAGAGACCCAGTACTTC
TRBV19	TRBJ2-1	TRBD2	-	CASSILLGGYNEQFF	TGTGCCAGTAGTATATTGCTGGGAGGGTACAATGAGCAGTTCTTC
TRBV7-2	TRBJ1-4	-	few	CASSLNVRVEGEKLFF	TGTGCCAGCAGCCTTAATGTCAGGGTTGAGGGTGAAAAACTGTTTTTT
TRBV12-3/TRBV12-4	TRBJ2-7	TRBD1	-	CASSPLLGDRVYEQYF	TGTGCCAGCAGCCCTCTGTTGGGGGACAGGGTCTACGAGCAGTACTTC
TRBV10-3	TRBJ2-3	-	few	CAISEDKRGDTQYF	TGTGCCATCAGTGAGGACAAGCGAGGAGATACGCAGTATTTT
TRBV18	TRBJ2-1	TRBD2	-	CASSPPASGGNNEQFF	TGTGCCAGCTCACCACCGGCTAGCGGGGGAAACAATGAGCAGTTCTTC
TRBV4-3	TRBJ2-7	-	-	CASSQGILRYEQYF	TGCGCCAGCAGCCAGGGGATATTACGTTACGAGCAGTACTTC
TRBV29-1	TRBJ2-3	-	-	CSASPWGASTDTQYF	TGCAGCGCCTCCCCTTGGGGAGCTAGCACAGATACGCAGTATTTT
TRBV2	TRBJ2-3	-	-	CASSELGGDTQYF	TGTGCCAGCAGTGAATTGGGGGGAGATACGCAGTATTTT
TRBV30	TRBJ2-1	-	-	CALSYFSYNEQFF	TGTGCCTTAAGCTACTTCTCCTACAATGAGCAGTTCTTC
TRBV7-2	TRBJ1-6	-	few	CASSPVRRVDSPLHF	TGTGCCAGCAGCCCCGTGAGGAGGGTGGATTCACCCCTCCACTTT
TRBV7-6	TRBJ2-1	-	-	CASSLIPVHEQFF	TGTGCCAGCAGCTTAATACCGGTTCATGAGCAGTTCTTC
TRBV12-3/TRBV12-4	TRBJ2-7	TRBD1	-	CASSPGQGADLYEQYF	TGTGCCAGCAGTCCAGGACAGGGGGCGGACCTCTACGAGCAGTACTTC
TRBV4-2	TRBJ2-5	-	-	CASSGSLAGETQYF	TGTGCCAGCAGCGGATCACTAGCTGGAGAGACCCAGTACTTC
TRBV4-3	TRBJ2-5	-	-	CASSHFGGAETQYF	TGCGCCAGCAGCCACTTTGGGGGCGCGGAGACCCAGTACTTC
TRBV2	TRBJ2-5	-	-	CASSEVRLEETQYF	TGTGCCAGCAGTGAAGTGCGACTTGAAGAGACCCAGTACTTC
TRBV10-3	TRBJ2-1	TRBD2	many	CAINGGRGLAGDEQFF	TGTGCCATCAATGGAGGCAGGGGACTAGCGGGAGATGAGCAGTTCTTC
TRBV9	TRBJ2-3	TRBD2	-	CASSVTRTGRALDTQYF	TGTGCCAGCAGCGTAACGCGGACGGGGAGGGCCTTGGATACGCAGTATTTT
TRBV29-1	TRBJ2-5	-	-	CSVELDIETQYF	TGCAGCGTTGAGTTGGACATAGAGACCCAGTACTTC
TRBV7-9	TRBJ2-1	-	few	CASTPDGALNEQFF	TGTGCCAGCACCCCCGACGGGGCTTTAAATGAGCAGTTCTTC
TRBV30	TRBJ2-7	TRBD2	few	CAWSPSGYEQYF	TGTGCCTGGAGTCCTAGCGGGTACGAGCAGTACTTC
TRBV7-2	TRBJ1-1	TRBD1	-	CASTRDSHMNTEAFF	TGTGCCAGCACTCGGGACAGCCACATGAACACTGAAGCTTTCTTT
TRBV6-2/TRBV6-3	TRBJ2-1	-	many	CASSYRPALRYNEQFF	TGTGCCAGCAGTTACCGTCCAGCGCTAAGGTACAATGAGCAGTTCTTC
TRBV5-4	TRBJ2-1	TRBD2	few	CASKPSAGGLYNEQFF	TGTGCCAGCAAACCGTCTGCGGGAGGACTCTACAATGAGCAGTTCTTC
TRBV15	TRBJ2-2	-	-	CATSRDPGLGELFF	TGTGCCACCAGCAGAGATCCGGGTCTCGGGGAGCTGTTTTTT
TRBV7-9	TRBJ2-5	-	few	CASSYRYNTQETQYF	TGTGCCAGCAGCTACCGGTACAATACCCAAGAGACCCAGTACTTC
TRBV5-1	TRBJ2-1	TRBD2	many	CASSSGLADNEQFF	TGCGCCAGCAGCTCGGGACTAGCGGACAATGAGCAGTTCTTC
TRBV7-6	TRBJ2-1	-	-	CASSDRINEQFF	TGTGCCAGCAGCGACAGGATTAATGAGCAGTTCTTC
TRBV18	TRBJ2-7	-	few	CASSPRGESYEQYF	TGTGCCAGCTCACCAAGGGGGGAATCCTACGAGCAGTACTTC
TRBV6-5	TRBJ1-2	-	few	CASSYSARDYGYTF	TGTGCCAGCAGTTACTCGGCCAGGGACTATGGCTACACCTTC
TRBV4-1	TRBJ2-4	TRBD2	-	CASSQHFGREGRSRSLNQYF	TGCGCCAGCAGCCAGCACTTTGGGCGGGAGGGCCGGTCCCGGTCCCTCAATCAGTACTTC
TRBV4-3	TRBJ1-3	-	few	CASSKTNGNTIYF	TGCGCCAGCAGCAAGACAAATGGAAACACCATATATTTT
TRBV5-4	TRBJ2-7	TRBD1	few	CASSLWTGGIGVYEQYF	TGTGCCAGCAGCCTATGGACAGGGGGAATAGGGGTCTACGAGCAGTACTTC
TRBV14	TRBJ1-2	TRBD1	-	CASSQAIRDREPHYGYTF	TGTGCCAGCAGCCAAGCTATCCGGGACAGGGAACCTCACTATGGCTACACCTTC
TRBV5-6	TRBJ2-3	-	few	CASSFSVRVLSPDTQYF	TGTGCCAGCAGCTTCTCTGTCCGGGTCCTATCGCCAGATACGCAGTATTTT
TRBV20-1	TRBJ2-1	-	few	CSEQRGDYNEQFF	TGCAGTGAACAGCGAGGGGATTACAATGAGCAGTTCTTC